Given below is one T cell receptor (beta chain) in context. The germline V gene has CDR1 SGDLS and CDR2 YYNGEE. This CDR3 has 20 residues. The V end was cut by 0 bases, the J end by 0 bases, with 19 bases between. The assay was immunoSEQ multiplex PCR, and TCRdb's table has in-frame clones only and misses some. The top ten hold under 3% of the sample, which has roughly 250,000 clones, approximately 91% seen once. This sample is drawn from a study of blood T cell repertoires in COVID-19. The wider study: Specimens from acute and convalescent COVID-19 originated in the United States, Italy and Spain.

This TCR was recovered from a middle-aged woman with acute COVID-19. The chain has TRBV9 and TRBJ1-6; no reliable D call. What was sequenced was PBMCs or T cells enriched from blood (not recorded which). The CDR3 nucleotides read TGTGCCAGCAGCGTAGCTCCGATCGGAGCGACGAGCTCCTATAATTCACCCCTCCACTTT. Its protein is CASSVAPIGATSSYNSPLHF. Based on the CDR3 plus reference TRBV9 and TRBJ1-6, the full variable domain is DSGVTQTPKHLITATGQRVTLRCSPRSGDLSVYWYQQSLDQGLQFLIQYYNGEERAKGNILERFSAQQFPDLHSELNLSSLELGDSALYFCASSVAPIGATSSYNSPLHFGNGTRLTVT.